This T cell receptor beta chain was identified in a study of blood T cell repertoires in COVID-19. This CDR3 is built from 17 residues. CDR1 is MGHRA, CDR2 YSYEKL, per germline. V dropped 4 bases and J dropped 1 base, with 16 bases sitting between them. Repertoires were generated with immunoSEQ multiplex PCR, while TCRdb's copy carries only in-frame clones and drops some. The sample lists about 310,000 clones, roughly 89% occurring once. The chain carries TRBV4-1 and TRBJ2-2, with D perhaps matching TRBD2 (5 bases). This sequence originates from a woman between 40 and 55 years old with COVID-19, enrolled during active disease. The sample consisted of peripheral blood. The CDR3 DNA follows: TGCGCCAGCAGCCCTAGAGGTCTCGGGGTGAACACCGGGGAGCTGTTTTTT. The encoded protein is CASSPRGLGVNTGELFF.